The 10 T cell receptor beta chains below all came from one sample that was sequenced in a study of T cells expressing NK-cell markers. TCRdb reprocessed the 5' RACE reads, with one entry per CDR3 protein and no DNA. The sample holds 500,000 to 600,000 distinct CDR3 sequences. Input material: blood T cells: a sorted CD56 or NKG2C T cell subset, CD4+ or CD8+ T cells, or bulk PBMC T cells (not recorded which). The receptors shown here come from a man in his late teens or twenties in good health.

The chain links TRBV7-9 to TRBJ2-1. This CDR3 comprises 14 residues. CDR1 is SEHNR and CDR2 is FQNEAQ in the germline V gene (reference sequence). CDR3: CASSLVSDGNEQFF.

The chain combines TRBV2 with TRBJ1-2; TCRdb gives TRBD1 as the D gene, but with no DNA this cannot be confirmed. The CDR3 extends over 16 amino acids. Germline lookup yields CDR1 SNHLY and CDR2 FYNNEI. CDR3 amino acids: CASSEKGGQGARIDTF.

The V call is TRBV7-6, the J call TRBJ2-1; as DNA is missing, the TRBD1 call by TCRdb cannot be tested. CDR1 and CDR2 from the germline V gene are SGHVS and FNYEAQ. The length of the CDR3 is 19 residues. CDR3 residues: CASSLAVSTGTGRYNEQFF. Based on the CDR3 plus reference TRBV7-6 and TRBJ2-1, the full variable domain is GAGVSQSPRYKVTKRGQDVALRCDPISGHVSLYWYRQALGQGPEFLTYFNYEAQQDKSGLPNDRFSAERPEGSISTLTIQRTEQRDSAMYRCASSLAVSTGTGRYNEQFFGPGTRLTVL.

The chain has TRBV2 and TRBJ2-5; TCRdb outputs TRBD2, but without DNA this stays unchecked. This CDR3 spans 13 amino acids. Germline V gene sequence: CDR1 SNHLY, CDR2 FYNNEI. The CDR3 sequence: CASSGGLAETQYF. Drawing the rest from reference TRBV2 and TRBJ2-5, the complete variable domain is EPEVTQTPSHQVTQMGQEVILRCVPISNHLYFYWYRQILGQKVEFLVSFYNNEISEKSEIFDDQFSVERPDGSNFTLKIRSTKLEDSAMYFCASSGGLAETQYFGPGTRLLVL.

The chain carries TRBV12-3 or TRBV12-4 and TRBJ1-2; TCRdb calls TRBD1, which cannot be checked without DNA. The CDR3 contains 14 residues. The CDR3 is CASSDGQGTYGYTF.

The chain uses TRBV10-2 and TRBJ2-7. Germline lookup yields CDR1 WSHSY and CDR2 SAAADI. CDR3 length equals 12 residues. CDR3 protein: CASSVVTYEQYF.

The rearrangement uses TRBV7-8 and TRBJ2-1; TCRdb indicates TRBD2, and absent DNA this call remains unverified. The CDR3 loop spans 15 amino acids. Germline V lookup: CDR1 SGHVS, CDR2 FQNEAQ. The CDR3: CASSLSAGGVYEQFF.

This chain joins TRBV28 and TRBJ1-1; the TCRdb D gene call, TRBD1, has no DNA to confirm it. The CDR3 runs 14 residues. Germline V gene sequence: CDR1 MDHEN, CDR2 SYDVKM. This CDR3 reads CASRNQGGRGEAFF.

J is TRBJ2-2 and V is TRBV6-1; checking the TCRdb D call of TRBD1 is not possible without DNA. The CDR3 has 14 amino acids. Germline CDR1 and CDR2: MNHNS and SASEGT. The CDR3 protein is CASSETGVIGELFF.

This sequence joins TRBV11-3 and TRBJ2-1; TCRdb gives TRBD2 as the D gene, but with no DNA this cannot be confirmed. Germline V gene sequence: CDR1 SGHNT, CDR2 YENEEA. This CDR3 region has 17 residues. The CDR3 loop is CASSLADRLRSYNEQFF. The variable domain in full, with the rest retrieved from reference TRBV11-3 and TRBJ2-1, is EAGVVQSPRYKIIEKKQPVAFWCNPISGHNTLYWYLQNLGQGPELLIRYENEEAVDDSQLPKDRFSAERLKGVDSTLKIQPAELGDSAVYLCASSLADRLRSYNEQFFGPGTRLTVL.